This T cell receptor (beta chain) was sequenced during a study of follicular helper T cells after annual influenza vaccination. Turning to the study itself: Days 0, 7 and 28 post-vaccination were the blood draw times. Whole-study findings and limits: Day 7 ICOS+CD38+ clones were most often found later in ICOS-CD38- cTfh cells.

Clones were read by immunoSEQ multiplex PCR, and TCRdb kept only the in-frame ones, dropping some. The sample carries 8,000 to 9,000 clones, around 86% recorded once. The CDR3 runs 14 residues. The germline gives CDR1 SGHTA, CDR2 FQGNSA. Trimming stripped 5 bases from V and 9 bases from J, with 14 bases between. Time point given: 2015-2016 season, 7 days after influenza vaccination. Adults were given seasonal inactivated influenza vaccine, and blood CD4 subsets were sorted before and after vaccination. Between about 40 and 100 mL of blood was drawn per time point. As for this clone: Its antigen is unknown.

This clonotype originated in an adult who received the influenza vaccine. The input for sequencing was CXCR5+ CD38- circulating T follicular helper cells from blood, taken 7 days after influenza vaccination. As to subset: circulating Tfh, non-naive CD4+CXCR5+PD-1+ (ICOS+CD38+ or ICOS-CD38-). The rearrangement joins TRBV7-2 to TRBJ1-6; D gene unclear. The CDR3 DNA is TGTGCCAGCAGCGCGGGCCCTAGGTCTTCACCCCTCCACTTT. Translating gives CASSAGPRSSPLHF.